Shown below are 14 T cell receptor beta chains from a single sample sequenced in a study of spatial heterogeneity in lung cancer. General study points: Within tumors, counts of expanded alpha and beta TCRs tracked tumor mutation counts.

The time point is: sample taken at primary tumor resection. TCRdb called the 5' RACE reads again in MiXCR, with one record for every CDR3 protein. The sample lists 20,000 to 25,000 distinct CDR3 sequences; 8.8% were seen once. Their specific antigens are unknown. The source was lung tumor tissue, collected at surgery. These receptor sequences come from a male donor with early-stage non-small cell lung cancer.

In its sample, this clonotype was seen many times. Here the CDR3 omits its conserved ending phenylalanine or tryptophan, so a read error is the likely source. No DNA is shown, since the ends of the CDR3 on it are uncertain; the CDR3 is the one TCRdb lists. J is TRBJ2-3 and V is TRBV19; TRBD1, the table's D call, was not compared with the DNA. The CDR3 has 11 residues if both end residues are counted. Germline values: CDR1 LNHDA, CDR2 SQIVND (reference sequence). CDR3 loop: CASSTHGTLTP.

This clonotype showed up many times. The chain carries TRBV5-1 and TRBJ2-2, with D maybe TRBD1 (5 bases). V lost 3 bases to trimming and J lost 4 bases, with 7 bases between them. Germline assignment: CDR1 SGHRS and CDR2 YFSETQ. The CDR3 contains 13 residues. The CDR3 sequence: CASSSRATGELFF. In DNA form, the CDR3 reads TGCGCCAGCAGCTCCAGGGCCACCGGGGAGCTGTTTTTT. Supplemented by reference TRBV5-1 and TRBJ2-2, the full variable domain reads KAGVTQTPRYLIKTRGQQVTLSCSPISGHRSVSWYQQTPGQGLQFLFEYFSETQRNKGNFPGRFSGRQFSNSRSEMNVSTLELGDSALYLCASSSRATGELFFGEGSRLTVL.

This clonotype was counted only a few times. V is TRBV7-9 and J is TRBJ2-5; 8 bases fit TRBD2. The junction had 10 bases not matched to a gene; V was cut back by 3 bases and J by 4 bases. This CDR3 has 16 amino acids. Germline CDR1 reads SEHNR; CDR2 reads FQNEAQ (reference sequence). CDR3 sequence reads: CASSFPSGPRRETQYF. The CDR3 coding sequence is TGTGCCAGCAGCTTCCCTAGCGGGCCTAGGAGAGAGACCCAGTACTTC.

This clonotype was detected ten times or more. The V call is TRBV20-1, the J call TRBJ2-3, with TRBD2 matching over 15 bases. The CDR3 sequence is 16 residues long. After removal of 4 bases from V and 5 bases from J, the junction contained 7 bases not matched to a gene. Germline V gene lookup returns CDR1 DFQATT and CDR2 SNEGSKA (reference sequence). For the CDR3, the DNA is TGCAGTGCTACGGGACTAGCGGGGGGCCGGATAGATACGCAGTATTTT. Its translation: CSATGLAGGRIDTQYF.

This clonotype was observed at least ten times. The genes are TRBV5-1 and TRBJ2-1; TRBD2 might be the D (6 bases). This CDR3 is built from 13 residues. Trimming took off 2 bases at V and 10 bases at J, with 13 bases between the two ends. CDR1 SGHRS and CDR2 YFSETQ come from the germline V gene. The CDR3 sequence: CASSLGGSGEQFF. In DNA form, the CDR3 reads TGCGCCAGCAGCTTAGGAGGGAGTGGCGAGCAGTTCTTC.

V and J are TRBV18 and TRBJ2-5; TRBD2 is a possible D gene (6 bases). CDR1 is KGHSH and CDR2 is LQKENI in the germline V gene. This CDR3 is built from 14 residues. Trimming cost V 5 bases and J 5 bases, with 15 bases left between them. CDR3 region: CASSDSGRSETQYF. CDR3 sequence (DNA): TGTGCCAGCTCAGATTCAGGGAGGAGCGAGACCCAGTACTTC.

The chain joins TRBV11-2 to TRBJ2-3; D is ambiguous. The CDR3 loop spans 13 amino acids. Trimming took off 10 bases at V and 9 bases at J, with 20 bases between the two ends. From germline, CDR1 is SGHAT and CDR2 FQNNGV. The CDR3, as DNA: TGTGCCACCAAACGGCAGGTCCTGGAGACGCAGTATTTT. Translated, it gives CATKRQVLETQYF.

The chain joins TRBV16 to TRBJ2-2, with D uncertain. The V end lost 1 base, the J end lost 2 bases, and 8 bases lay between the germline ends. In germline, CDR1 is KGHSY, CDR2 FQNENV. The CDR3 length is 15 residues. This chain's CDR3 is CASSQFISNTGELFF. CDR3 sequence (DNA): TGTGCCAGCAGCCAATTTATATCAAACACCGGGGAGCTGTTTTTT.

Relative to its sample, this clonotype is medium-sized. The chain is built from TRBV20-1 and TRBJ2-1; TRBD2 might be the D (5 bases). With 3 bases removed from V and 5 bases from J, the gap between germline ends came to 14 bases. The CDR3 extends over 14 amino acids. The germline V gene has CDR1 DFQATT and CDR2 SNEGSKA (reference sequence). CDR3 protein: CSASRDSRNNEQFF. In DNA, the CDR3 is TGCAGTGCTAGCCGGGATTCCAGGAACAATGAGCAGTTCTTC.

As for this clonotype: A read error is possible here, since a much larger clone lies one base away. The V and J genes are TRBV28 and TRBJ1-2; D might be TRBD1 (5 bases). The CDR3 runs to 13 residues. In germline, CDR1 is MDHEN, CDR2 SYDVKM. In nucleotides, the CDR3 is TGTGCCAGCGGTTTCAGGGCTCTCTATGGCTACACCTTC. Its protein product is CASGFRALYGYTF.

This clonotype has a count of ten or more. The CDR3 sequence: CASSAGRSPLHF. In nucleotides, the CDR3 is TGTGCCAGCAGTGCTGGGAGGTCACCCCTCCACTTT. V usage is TRBV25-1 and J usage is TRBJ1-6, with D unclear. Trimming removed 4 bases at V and 10 bases at J, with 8 bases between. This CDR3 spans 12 amino acids. Germline V CDR1 and CDR2: MGHDK, SYGVNS.

This clonotype was picked up a small number of times. V gene TRBV18 combines with J gene TRBJ2-2; D might be TRBD1 (5 bases). The CDR3 sequence is 14 residues long. V lost 2 bases and J lost 4, with 8 bases in between. The V gene's germline CDR1 is KGHSH and CDR2 LQKENI. CDR3 loop: CASSPSRATGELFF. DNA of the CDR3: TGTGCCAGCTCACCATCCAGGGCCACCGGGGAGCTGTTTTTT.

Many counts were recorded for this clonotype. The chain couples TRBV28 to TRBJ2-7; no reliable D call. The germline V gene encodes CDR1 MDHEN and CDR2 SYDVKM. The V end lost 6 bases, the J end lost 2 bases, and 14 bases lay between the germline ends. The CDR3 sequence is 14 residues long. Here the CDR3 reads CASRMDPHPYEQYF. In DNA form, the CDR3 reads TGTGCCAGCAGAATGGACCCCCACCCCTACGAGCAGTACTTC.

The table lists this clonotype with many counts. The rearrangement links TRBV27 to TRBJ1-4, with D possibly being TRBD1 (6 bases). V lost 4 bases and J 8 bases, leaving 17 bases between the germline ends. The CDR3 runs 15 residues. CDR1 is MNHEY, CDR2 SMNVEV, per germline (reference sequence). The chain's CDR3 is CASSSTGTYGEKLFF. The CDR3 coding sequence is TGTGCCAGCAGTTCCACCGGGACATATGGGGAAAAACTGTTTTTT.